Only one count was recorded for the clone carrying this T cell receptor beta chain. Germline lookup yields CDR1 SGHDN and CDR2 FVKESK. The CDR3 consists of 18 residues. V was clipped by 4 bases and J by 1 base, with 23 bases between them. The sample originates from a study of PD-L1 blockade in urothelial cancer. The repertoire was sequenced with immunoSEQ multiplex PCR; TCRdb's copy has only in-frame clones and lacks some. The table shows 45,000 or so clones, with approximately 88% occurring only once. The input for sequencing was PBMCs, taken around atezolizumab (anti-PD-L1) treatment. This clonotype was sampled from an elderly man with urothelial cancer. The chain combines TRBV14 with TRBJ2-7; weak D call: TRBD2 (6 bases). DNA of the CDR3: TGTGCCAGCAGCCCCCCATGGCGGGACGGTCTTAGTTCCTACGAGCAGTACTTC. It specifies CASSPPWRDGLSSYEQYF.